Listed below are T cell receptor beta chains from one sample, sequenced in a study of post-analysis software for immune sequencing data. TCRdb re-called the PCR reads with MiXCR, one entry per CDR3 protein. This table holds hundreds of thousands of distinct CDR3 sequences, about 57% found once. Source material: blood. These TCRs come from a girl aged 5 to 17 with multiple sclerosis. The CDR3 runs from the conserved cysteine through the conserved F or W. D genes are given only for firm matches. Clone size appears in some rows only: once, few, many, or a class for an expanded clone.

clone size: few
V gene: TRBV7-2
J gene: TRBJ2-7
D gene: TRBD2
CDR3 protein: CASSLVTSGGSYEQYF
CDR3 DNA: TGTGCCAGCAGCTTAGTCACTAGCGGGGGGAGCTACGAGCAGTACTTC

clone size: -
V gene: TRBV6-5
J gene: TRBJ1-2
D gene: TRBD1
CDR3 protein: CASSYSRNDRGRGQGYTF
CDR3 DNA: TGTGCCAGCAGTTACTCCAGGAACGACAGGGGGCGCGGGCAAGGCTACACCTTC

clone size: -
V gene: TRBV29-1
J gene: TRBJ2-1
D gene: -
CDR3 protein: CSVRGVSPYNEQFF
CDR3 DNA: TGCAGCGTTCGGGGCGTATCTCCTTACAATGAGCAGTTCTTC

clone size: -
V gene: TRBV7-9
J gene: TRBJ2-7
D gene: -
CDR3 protein: CASRASGASSYEQYF
CDR3 DNA: TGTGCCAGCAGGGCCTCGGGGGCGAGCTCCTACGAGCAGTACTTC

clone size: few
V gene: TRBV5-1
J gene: TRBJ1-2
D gene: TRBD1
CDR3 protein: CASSDGTGDGYGYTF
CDR3 DNA: TGCGCCAGCAGCGATGGGACAGGCGACGGCTATGGCTACACCTTC

clone size: few
V gene: TRBV7-9
J gene: TRBJ2-5
D gene: -
CDR3 protein: CASSSPGPRGETQYF
CDR3 DNA: TGTGCCAGCAGCTCGCCGGGACCCCGTGGGGAGACCCAGTACTTC

clone size: -
V gene: TRBV7-9
J gene: TRBJ2-7
D gene: -
CDR3 protein: CASTHQQDHYEQYF
CDR3 DNA: TGTGCCAGCACCCACCAACAGGACCACTACGAGCAGTACTTC

clone size: few
V gene: TRBV29-1
J gene: TRBJ2-5
D gene: -
CDR3 protein: CSVELPGRETQYF
CDR3 DNA: TGCAGCGTTGAGTTGCCAGGGCGGGAGACCCAGTACTTC

clone size: few
V gene: TRBV5-1
J gene: TRBJ2-7
D gene: -
CDR3 protein: CASTGTDPNEQYF
CDR3 DNA: TGCGCCAGCACCGGGACCGACCCTAACGAGCAGTACTTC

clone size: -
V gene: TRBV5-5
J gene: TRBJ1-2
D gene: -
CDR3 protein: CASSQGAGIVGHGYTF
CDR3 DNA: TGTGCCAGCAGCCAAGGGGCAGGCATAGTGGGCCATGGCTACACCTTC

clone size: few
V gene: TRBV5-1
J gene: TRBJ2-2
D gene: -
CDR3 protein: CASSLLTGANTGELFF
CDR3 DNA: TGCGCCAGCAGCTTGCTTACGGGGGCGAACACCGGGGAGCTGTTTTTT

clone size: -
V gene: TRBV9
J gene: TRBJ1-2
D gene: -
CDR3 protein: CASSVGSLRDWGEYGYTF
CDR3 DNA: TGTGCCAGCAGCGTTGGATCCCTCCGGGACTGGGGAGAGTATGGCTACACCTTC

clone size: -
V gene: TRBV7-2
J gene: TRBJ1-6
D gene: TRBD1
CDR3 protein: CASSSYRGDNSPLHF
CDR3 DNA: TGTGCCAGCAGCTCCTACAGGGGTGATAATTCACCCCTCCACTTT

clone size: -
V gene: TRBV2
J gene: TRBJ2-7
D gene: TRBD1
CDR3 protein: CAGGQHNEQYF
CDR3 DNA: TGTGCCGGGGGACAGCACAATGAGCAGTACTTC

clone size: -
V gene: TRBV12-3/TRBV12-4
J gene: TRBJ1-1
D gene: TRBD1
CDR3 protein: CASSPRGRGSTEAFF
CDR3 DNA: TGTGCCAGCAGTCCCCGGGGCAGGGGGTCTACTGAAGCTTTCTTT

clone size: -
V gene: TRBV6-1
J gene: TRBJ2-1
D gene: TRBD1
CDR3 protein: CASSEPGTALNEQFF
CDR3 DNA: TGTGCCAGCAGTGAGCCCGGGACAGCGCTCAATGAGCAGTTCTTC